This T cell receptor (beta chain) was found in a study of regulatory T cells in long-lasting Graves disease. Time point reported: newly diagnosed GD, antithyroid drugs for less than 3 months. RNA extracted from PBMCs served as the sequencing template. Germline V CDR1 and CDR2: SQVTM, ANQGSEA. V lost 3 bases, J lost 2 bases, and 3 bases lay in between. The CDR3 runs 11 residues. To make TCR beta libraries, researchers used iRepertoire HTBI primers and Arm-PCR of CDR3 regions. One entry per CDR3 protein, called by TCRdb with MiXCR from the multiplex PCR reads. Of roughly 420,000 distinct CDR3 sequences in the sample, 15% to 20% were seen once. This clonotype was recorded at least ten times. The sample was also reused in another study, on T cells in Graves' hyperthyroidism and ophthalmopathy. That source notes: Blood also carried most thyroid clonotypes expanded above 0.001.

This clonotype originated in a woman in her late teens or twenties with Graves disease. The starting material was peripheral blood mononuclear cells (PBMCs), obtained at new diagnosis, from a patient treated with antithyroid drugs. This sequence joins TRBV29-1 and TRBJ2-3, with D hard to call. Here the CDR3 reads CSVDHTDTQYF. DNA of the CDR3: TGCAGCGTTGATCACACAGATACGCAGTATTTT.